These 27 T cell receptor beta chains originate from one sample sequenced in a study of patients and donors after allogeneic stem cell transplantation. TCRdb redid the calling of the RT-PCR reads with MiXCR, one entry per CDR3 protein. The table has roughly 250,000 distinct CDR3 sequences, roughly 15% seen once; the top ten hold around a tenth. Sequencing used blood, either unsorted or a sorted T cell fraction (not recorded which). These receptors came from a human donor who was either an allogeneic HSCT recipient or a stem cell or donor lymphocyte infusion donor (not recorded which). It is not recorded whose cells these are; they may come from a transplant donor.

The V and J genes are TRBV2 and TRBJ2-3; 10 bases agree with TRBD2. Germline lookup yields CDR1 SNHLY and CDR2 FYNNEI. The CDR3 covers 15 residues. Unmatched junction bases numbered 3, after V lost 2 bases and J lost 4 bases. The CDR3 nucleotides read TGTGCCAGCAGTGAACCTAGCGGGGGATCAGATACGCAGTATTTT. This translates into CASSEPSGGSDTQYF.

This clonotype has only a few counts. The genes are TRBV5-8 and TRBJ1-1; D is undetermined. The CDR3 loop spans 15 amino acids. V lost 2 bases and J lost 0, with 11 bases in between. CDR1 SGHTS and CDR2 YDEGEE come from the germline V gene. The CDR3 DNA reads TGTGCCAGCAGCTTTTTAGGATATATGAACACTGAAGCTTTCTTT. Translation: CASSFLGYMNTEAFF.

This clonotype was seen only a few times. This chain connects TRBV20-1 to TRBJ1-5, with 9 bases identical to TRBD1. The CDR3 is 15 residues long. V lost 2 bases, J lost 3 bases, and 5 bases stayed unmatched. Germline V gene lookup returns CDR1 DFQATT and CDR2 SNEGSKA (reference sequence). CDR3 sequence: CSARTGTGINQPQHF. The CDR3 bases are TGCAGTGCTAGAACCGGGACAGGGATCAATCAGCCCCAGCATTTT.

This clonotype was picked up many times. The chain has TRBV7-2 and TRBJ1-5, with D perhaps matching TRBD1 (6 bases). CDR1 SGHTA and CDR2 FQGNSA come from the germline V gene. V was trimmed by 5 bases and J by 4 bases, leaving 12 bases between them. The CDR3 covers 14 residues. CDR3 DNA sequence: TGTGCCAGCAGCCGGGGCAGGGGAAATCAGCCCCAGCATTTT. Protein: CASSRGRGNQPQHF.

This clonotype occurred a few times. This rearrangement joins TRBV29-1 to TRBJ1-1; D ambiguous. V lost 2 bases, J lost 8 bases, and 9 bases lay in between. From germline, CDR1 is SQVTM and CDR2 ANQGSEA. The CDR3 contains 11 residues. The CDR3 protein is CSVESGLEAFF. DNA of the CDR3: TGCAGCGTTGAATCTGGGTTAGAAGCTTTCTTT.

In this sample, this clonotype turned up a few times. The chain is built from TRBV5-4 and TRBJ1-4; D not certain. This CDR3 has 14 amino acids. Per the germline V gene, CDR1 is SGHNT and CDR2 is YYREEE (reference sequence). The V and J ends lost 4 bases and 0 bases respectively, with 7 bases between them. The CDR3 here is CASSGPSTNEKLFF. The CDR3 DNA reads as TGTGCCAGCAGCGGACCATCAACTAATGAAAAACTGTTTTTT.

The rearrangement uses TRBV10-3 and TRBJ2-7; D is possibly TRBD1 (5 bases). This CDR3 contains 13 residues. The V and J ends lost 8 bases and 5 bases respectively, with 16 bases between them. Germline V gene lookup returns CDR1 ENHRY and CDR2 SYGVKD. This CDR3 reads CAIGSATGHEQYF. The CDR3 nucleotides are TGTGCCATCGGCAGCGCTACAGGCCACGAGCAGTACTTC.

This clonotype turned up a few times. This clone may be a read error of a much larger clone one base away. The DNA of the CDR3 is TGTGCCAGCAGGGGACTGGGGAACACTGAAGCTTTCTTT. It codes for CASRGLGNTEAFF. The rearrangement uses TRBV6-1 and TRBJ1-1; D possibly corresponds to TRBD1 (5 bases). CDR3 length: 13 amino acids. Germline-derived CDR1 and CDR2 are MNHNS and SASEGT. V was shortened by 6 bases and J by 1 base, with 9 bases between the two germline ends.

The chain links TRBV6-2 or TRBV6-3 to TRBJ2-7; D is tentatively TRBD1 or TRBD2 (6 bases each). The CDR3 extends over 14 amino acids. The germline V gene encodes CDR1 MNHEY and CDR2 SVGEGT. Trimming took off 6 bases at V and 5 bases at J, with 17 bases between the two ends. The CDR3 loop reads CASRRMGGRDEQYF. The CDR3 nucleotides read TGTGCCAGCAGACGAATGGGGGGCAGAGACGAGCAGTACTTC.

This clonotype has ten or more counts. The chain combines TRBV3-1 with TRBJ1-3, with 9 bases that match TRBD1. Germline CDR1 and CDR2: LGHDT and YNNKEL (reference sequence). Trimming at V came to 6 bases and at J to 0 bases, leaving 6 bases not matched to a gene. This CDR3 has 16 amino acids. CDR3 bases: TGTGCCAGCAGTCTTGACAGGGGGAGCTCTGGAAACACCATATATTTT. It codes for CASSLDRGSSGNTIYF. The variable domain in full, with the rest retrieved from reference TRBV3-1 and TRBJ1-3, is DTAVSQTPKYLVTQMGNDKSIKCEQNLGHDTMYWYKQDSKKFLKIMFSYNNKELIINETVPNRFSPKSPDKAHLNLHINSLELGDSAVYFCASSLDRGSSGNTIYFGEGSWLTVV.

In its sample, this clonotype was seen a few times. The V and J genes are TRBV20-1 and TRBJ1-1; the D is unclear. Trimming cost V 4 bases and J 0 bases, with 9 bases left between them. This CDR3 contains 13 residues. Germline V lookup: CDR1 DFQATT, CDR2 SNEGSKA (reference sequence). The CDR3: CSANGRMNTEAFF. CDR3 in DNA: TGCAGTGCTAATGGCCGTATGAACACTGAAGCTTTCTTT.

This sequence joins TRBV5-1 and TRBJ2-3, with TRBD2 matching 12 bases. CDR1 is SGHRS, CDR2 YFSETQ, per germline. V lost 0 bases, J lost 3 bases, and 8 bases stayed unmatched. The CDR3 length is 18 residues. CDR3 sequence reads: CASSLVPRTSGVTDTQYF. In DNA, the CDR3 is TGCGCCAGCAGCTTGGTTCCGCGGACTAGCGGGGTAACAGATACGCAGTATTTT.

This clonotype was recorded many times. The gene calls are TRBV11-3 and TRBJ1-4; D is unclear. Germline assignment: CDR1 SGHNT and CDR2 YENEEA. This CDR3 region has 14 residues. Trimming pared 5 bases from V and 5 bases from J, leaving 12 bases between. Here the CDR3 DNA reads TGTGCCAGCAGCCGCGGCGCAATCAATGAAAAACTGTTTTTT. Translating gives CASSRGAINEKLFF.

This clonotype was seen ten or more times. This CDR3 reads CASTHEPRRADTQYF. CDR3 DNA sequence: TGTGCCAGCACTCACGAACCCCGACGGGCCGATACGCAGTATTTT. V is TRBV6-1 and J is TRBJ2-3, with D uncertain. Per the germline V gene, CDR1 is MNHNS and CDR2 is SASEGT. The length of the CDR3 is 15 residues. Trimming removed 7 bases from V and 6 bases from J, with 20 bases in between.

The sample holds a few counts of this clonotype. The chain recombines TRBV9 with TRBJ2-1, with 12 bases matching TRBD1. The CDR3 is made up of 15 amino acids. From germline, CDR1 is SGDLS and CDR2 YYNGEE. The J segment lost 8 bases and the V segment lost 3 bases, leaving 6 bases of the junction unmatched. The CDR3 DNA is TGTGCCAGCAGCGCTGGGACAGGGGGCTATCATGAGCAGTTCTTC. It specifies CASSAGTGGYHEQFF. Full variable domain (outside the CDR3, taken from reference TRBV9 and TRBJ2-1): DSGVTQTPKHLITATGQRVTLRCSPRSGDLSVYWYQQSLDQGLQFLIQYYNGEERAKGNILERFSAQQFPDLHSELNLSSLELGDSALYFCASSAGTGGYHEQFFGPGTRLTVL.

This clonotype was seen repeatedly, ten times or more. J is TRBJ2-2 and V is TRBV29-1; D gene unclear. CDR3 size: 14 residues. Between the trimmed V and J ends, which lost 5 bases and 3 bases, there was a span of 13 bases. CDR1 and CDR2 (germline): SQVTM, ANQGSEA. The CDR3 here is CSVSRPEDTGELFF. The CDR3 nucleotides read TGCAGCGTTAGCAGACCAGAGGACACCGGGGAGCTGTTTTTT.

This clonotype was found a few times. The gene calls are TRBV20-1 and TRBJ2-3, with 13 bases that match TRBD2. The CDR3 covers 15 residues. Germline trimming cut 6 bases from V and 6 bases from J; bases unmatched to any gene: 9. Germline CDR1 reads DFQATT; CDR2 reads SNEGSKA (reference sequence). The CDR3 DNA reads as TGCAGTGCAACCACTAGCGGGGGGGCTGGCGATACGCAGTATTTT. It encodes CSATTSGGAGDTQYF.

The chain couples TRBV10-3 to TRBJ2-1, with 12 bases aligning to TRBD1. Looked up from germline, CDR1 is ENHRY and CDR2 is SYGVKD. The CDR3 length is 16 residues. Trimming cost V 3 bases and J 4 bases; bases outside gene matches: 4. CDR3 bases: TGTGCCATCAGTGATCTGGGACAGGGGGCATACAATGAGCAGTTCTTC. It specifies CAISDLGQGAYNEQFF.

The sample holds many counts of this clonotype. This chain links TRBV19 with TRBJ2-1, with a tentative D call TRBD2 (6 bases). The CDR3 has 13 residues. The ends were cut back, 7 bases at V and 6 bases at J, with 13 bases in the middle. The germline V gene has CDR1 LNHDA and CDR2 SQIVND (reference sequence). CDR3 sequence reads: CASNPEGLNEQFF. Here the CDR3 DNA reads TGTGCCAGTAATCCGGAGGGCCTCAATGAGCAGTTCTTC.

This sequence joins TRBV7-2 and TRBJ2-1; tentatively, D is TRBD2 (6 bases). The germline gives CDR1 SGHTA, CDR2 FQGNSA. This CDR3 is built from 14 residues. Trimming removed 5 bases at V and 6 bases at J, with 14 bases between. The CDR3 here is CASSGWRGVNEQFF. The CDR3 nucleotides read TGTGCCAGCAGCGGGTGGCGGGGCGTCAATGAGCAGTTCTTC.

Written as DNA, the CDR3 is TGCGCCAGCAGCTTGGTCCCACAGGGAGGAGGCGAAAAACTGTTTTTT. Amino acids: CASSLVPQGGGEKLFF. The chain uses TRBV5-1 and TRBJ1-4; a possible D gene is TRBD1 (6 bases). With 0 bases removed from V and 8 bases from J, the gap between germline ends came to 17 bases. Germline V gene data show CDR1 as SGHRS and CDR2 as YFSETQ. The CDR3 loop spans 16 amino acids.

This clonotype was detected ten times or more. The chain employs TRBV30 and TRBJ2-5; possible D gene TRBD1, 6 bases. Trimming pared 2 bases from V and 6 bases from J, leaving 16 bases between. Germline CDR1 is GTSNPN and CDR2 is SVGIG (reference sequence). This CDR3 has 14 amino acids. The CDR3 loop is CAWSSGVLGQTQYF. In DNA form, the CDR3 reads TGTGCCTGGAGTTCAGGGGTCCTTGGGCAGACCCAGTACTTC.

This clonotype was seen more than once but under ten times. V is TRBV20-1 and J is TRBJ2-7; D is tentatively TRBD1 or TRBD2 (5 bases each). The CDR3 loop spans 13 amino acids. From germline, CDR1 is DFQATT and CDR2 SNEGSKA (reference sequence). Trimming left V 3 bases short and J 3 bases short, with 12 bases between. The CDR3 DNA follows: TGCAGTGCTAGCCGTGGGACCGGCTACGAGCAGTACTTC. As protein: CSASRGTGYEQYF.

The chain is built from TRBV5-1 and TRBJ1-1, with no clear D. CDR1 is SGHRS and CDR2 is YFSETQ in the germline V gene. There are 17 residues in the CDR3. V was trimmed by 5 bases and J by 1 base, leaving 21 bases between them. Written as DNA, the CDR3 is TGCGCCAGCAGTCGTACCAGTGCGGGGTGGGCGAACACTGAAGCTTTCTTT. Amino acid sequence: CASSRTSAGWANTEAFF.

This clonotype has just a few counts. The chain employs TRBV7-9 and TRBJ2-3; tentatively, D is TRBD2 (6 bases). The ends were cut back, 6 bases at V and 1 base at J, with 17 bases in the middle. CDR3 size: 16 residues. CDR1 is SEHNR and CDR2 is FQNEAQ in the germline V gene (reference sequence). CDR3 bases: TGTGCCAGCAGTTCGGGCCTCCCGGGGGGCACAGATACGCAGTATTTT. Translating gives CASSSGLPGGTDTQYF.

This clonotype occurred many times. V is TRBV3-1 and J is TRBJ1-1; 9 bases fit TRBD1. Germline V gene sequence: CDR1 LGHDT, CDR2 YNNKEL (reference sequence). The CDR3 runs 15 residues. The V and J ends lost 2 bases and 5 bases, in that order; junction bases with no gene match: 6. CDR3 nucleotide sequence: TGTGCCAGCAGCCAAATGGGGGGACAGGGTACTGAAGCTTTCTTT. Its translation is CASSQMGGQGTEAFF. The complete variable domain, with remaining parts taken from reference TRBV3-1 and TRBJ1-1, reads DTAVSQTPKYLVTQMGNDKSIKCEQNLGHDTMYWYKQDSKKFLKIMFSYNNKELIINETVPNRFSPKSPDKAHLNLHINSLELGDSAVYFCASSQMGGQGTEAFFGQGTRLTVV.

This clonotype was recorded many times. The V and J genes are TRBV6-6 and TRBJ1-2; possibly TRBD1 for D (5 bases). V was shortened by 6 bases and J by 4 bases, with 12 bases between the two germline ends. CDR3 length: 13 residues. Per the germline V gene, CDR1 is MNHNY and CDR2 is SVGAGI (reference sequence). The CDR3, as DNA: TGTGCCAGCAGCCTTCCCCAGGGCTATGGCTACACCTTC. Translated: CASSLPQGYGYTF.